This T cell receptor (beta chain) was retrieved from a study of cytomegalovirus exposure and HLA in healthy donors. Note on this clone: The antigen remains unidentified.

PCR employed 60 Vbeta and 13 Jbeta primers. The data were produced by immunoSEQ multiplex PCR, yet TCRdb's version contains in-frame clones alone and is incomplete. The sample has about 130,000 clones; 85% are singletons. Study-level points and caveats: Productive status was seen about 87% or about 30% of the time for most TCR beta V segments in an earlier analysis. TCR beta V- and J-gene trimming, according to a later analysis, was linked to a missense DCLRE1C variant.

CDR3 length equals 14 residues. Germline CDR1 is MGHRA and CDR2 is YSYEKL. V lost 6 bases to trimming and J lost 0 bases, with 12 bases between them. The receptor was isolated from a woman aged 30 to 39 in good health and CMV-seropositive. V gene TRBV4-1 combines with J gene TRBJ2-7; TRBD1 is a possible D gene (6 bases). Sample: PBMCs. The DNA of the CDR3 is TGCGCCAGCAGACAAACAGGGCACTCCTACGAGCAGTACTTC. It encodes CASRQTGHSYEQYF.